Below, one T cell receptor beta chain is given with its context. Its specificity is not known. Unstimulated PBMCs were sorted into CD3+CD4+ and CD3+CD8+ populations. The source of the sample is a study of T cell clones after liver transplantation. Profiling relied on immunoSEQ multiplex PCR, and the TCRdb table lists in-frame clones only, not all of them. This sample has roughly 120,000 clones, with about nine tenths found just once. Broader study findings: These preliminary findings come from unstandardized post-transplant sampling times. Migration into the graft, not deletion, may explain lost graft donor-reactive T cells.

Germline lookup yields CDR1 MNHEY and CDR2 SVGAGI. The CDR3 extends over 14 amino acids. V was pared by 0 bases and J by 1 base, with 6 bases between. This chain connects TRBV6-5 to TRBJ2-5, with D perhaps TRBD1 (6 bases). The receptor was isolated from a human patient who received a liver transplant. Certain T cells may be donor cells from the graft. The sequencing used CD4+ T cells from blood, collected 12 months after liver transplant. This CDR3 reads CASSYSDSQETQYF. The CDR3 DNA is TGTGCCAGCAGTTACTCGGACAGCCAAGAGACCCAGTACTTC.